This T cell receptor beta chain stems from a study of CD8+ T cells in alopecia areata. About the study: Oral tofacitinib (5 to 10 mg twice daily) was administered to treated patients.

With regard to this clone: The antigen is not known.

Study-wide findings and caveats: Clonality in lesional scalp, especially alopecia totalis/universalis, exceeded that of normal scalp.

The V and J ends lost 8 bases and 5 bases respectively, with 12 bases between them. In germline, CDR1 is MNHNS, CDR2 SASEGT. This CDR3 has 12 residues. This sample's treatment: oral pan-JAK inhibitor, 5-10 mg twice daily. Separation by sorting yielded CD4+ and CD8+ T cells from PBMCs. RNA was isolated and reverse transcribed to cDNA, the sequencing template. Profiling relied on immunoSEQ multiplex PCR, and the TCRdb table lists in-frame clones only, not all of them. The profile shows about 190,000 clones, around 56% of them singletons. Material: CD4+ T cells sorted from blood, obtained at week 4, from a patient treated with tofacitinib. V is TRBV6-1 and J is TRBJ2-5; D ambiguous. This TCR derives from a human donor with alopecia areata. This CDR3 reads CASLERWETQYF. The CDR3 region has the DNA TGTGCCAGCCTTGAGCGTTGGGAGACCCAGTACTTC.